The 18 T cell receptor beta chains given below trace back to one sample, sequenced in a study of T cell repertoires in cytomegalovirus infection. For these TCRs, the target antigens are not known. TCRdb re-analysed the reads in MiXCR, keeping a single row per CDR3 protein. The sample carries about 700,000 distinct CDR3 sequences, roughly a third recorded once. Sequencing was performed on cultured PBMCs, taken from culture after CMV antigen stimulation. The receptors were gathered from a human donor in good health (CMV status not recorded). Some clones in this sample may be carry-over from other donors' samples.

This clonotype was observed a handful of times. This chain joins TRBV20-1 and TRBJ2-5, with D perhaps matching TRBD2 (5 bases). The CDR3 covers 11 residues. Germline V CDR1 and CDR2: DFQATT, SNEGSKA (reference sequence). Trimming cost V 7 bases and J 2 bases, with 8 bases left between them. The CDR3 sequence is CSVGVQETQYF. DNA for the CDR3: TGCAGTGTCGGGGTACAAGAGACCCAGTACTTC.

The chain is built from TRBV19 and TRBJ2-1; D may correspond to TRBD1 or TRBD2 (5 bases each). Looked up from germline, CDR1 is LNHDA and CDR2 is SQIVND (reference sequence). CDR3 length equals 14 residues. V lost 6 bases and J 6 bases, leaving 15 bases between the germline ends. The CDR3, as DNA: TGTGCCAGTAGACCTGGGACGATAGCCAATGAGCAGTTCTTC. It specifies CASRPGTIANEQFF.

This clonotype has a count of ten or more. The genes are TRBV7-2 and TRBJ2-2; TRBD2 matches 7 bases. The V gene's germline CDR1 is SGHTA and CDR2 FQGNSA. This CDR3 has 15 amino acids. Germline trimming cut 7 bases from V and 7 bases from J; bases unmatched to any gene: 12. This CDR3 reads CASTPFGGRDGELFF. In DNA, the CDR3 is TGTGCCAGCACCCCCTTCGGGGGGAGGGACGGGGAGCTGTTTTTT. Supplemented by reference TRBV7-2 and TRBJ2-2, the full variable domain reads GAGVSQSPSNKVTEKGKDVELRCDPISGHTALYWYRQSLGQGLEFLIYFQGNSAPDKSGLPSDRFSAERTGGSVSTLTIQRTQQEDSAVYLCASTPFGGRDGELFFGEGSRLTVL.

This chain links TRBV6-1 with TRBJ2-5; TRBD1 aligns across 8 bases. Germline CDR1 is MNHNS and CDR2 is SASEGT. The CDR3 is made up of 13 amino acids. J lost 4 bases, V lost 3 bases, and 1 base had no gene match. The CDR3 DNA sequence: TGTGCCAGCAGTGAGACAGGGGCAGAGACCCAGTACTTC. It codes for CASSETGAETQYF.

The chain employs TRBV28 and TRBJ1-4; a possible D gene is TRBD1 (5 bases). The CDR3 covers 15 residues. V dropped 5 bases and J dropped 8 bases, with 18 bases sitting between them. In germline, CDR1 is MDHEN, CDR2 SYDVKM. CDR3 amino acids: CASSMTAARQEKLFF. The CDR3 DNA is TGTGCCAGCAGTATGACAGCCGCGCGGCAGGAAAAACTGTTTTTT.

This clonotype was detected a few times. The chain is built from TRBV6-1 and TRBJ1-5; perhaps TRBD1 as D (6 bases). Looked up from germline, CDR1 is MNHNS and CDR2 is SASEGT. V was cut by 7 bases and J by 3 bases, with 22 bases left in between. This CDR3 has 17 amino acids. The chain's CDR3 is CASNHSPAGAHNQPQHF. In DNA form, the CDR3 reads TGTGCCAGCAACCATTCACCAGCAGGGGCCCACAATCAGCCCCAGCATTTT.

This clonotype occurred a few times. The J gene is TRBJ1-3, the V gene TRBV4-1, with 7 bases aligning to TRBD1. The junction had 5 bases not matched to a gene; V was cut back by 4 bases and J by 8 bases. Germline V lookup: CDR1 MGHRA, CDR2 YSYEKL. This CDR3 is built from 13 residues. The CDR3 region is CASSRTGWDTIYF. CDR3 nucleotide sequence: TGCGCCAGCAGCCGGACAGGTTGGGACACCATATATTTT.

V usage is TRBV6-2 or TRBV6-3 and J usage is TRBJ1-5; D is unclear. The CDR3 covers 14 residues. Trimming removed 4 bases at V and 3 bases at J, with 10 bases between. The germline gives CDR1 MNHEY, CDR2 SVGEGT. CDR3 coding DNA: TGTGCCAGCAGTTTCAACCGATACAATCAGCCCCAGCATTTT. Its protein is CASSFNRYNQPQHF.

The chain couples TRBV10-1 to TRBJ2-3; 8 bases match TRBD2. This CDR3 has 14 residues. The germline gives CDR1 WNHNN, CDR2 SYGVQD (reference sequence). V trimming: 9 bases; J trimming: 2 bases; junction bases outside the gene matches: 7. The CDR3 nucleotides read TGCGCCAGTAGCAGCGGGAGCATCACAGATACGCAGTATTTT. It translates to CASSSGSITDTQYF.

This clonotype was detected many times. The chain recombines TRBV7-2 with TRBJ2-2; tentative D call: TRBD1 (6 bases). This CDR3 comprises 14 residues. Trimming stripped 2 bases from V and 7 bases from J, with 11 bases between. Per germline, CDR1 SGHTA and CDR2 FQGNSA. CDR3 amino acids: CASSLNRAGGELFF. CDR3 bases: TGTGCCAGCAGCTTAAACAGGGCGGGCGGGGAGCTGTTTTTT.

J is TRBJ1-2 and V is TRBV28; the D gene is possibly TRBD1 (6 bases). The CDR3 consists of 14 residues. Trimming stripped 1 base from V and 8 bases from J, with 14 bases between. CDR1 is MDHEN and CDR2 is SYDVKM in the germline V gene. Here the CDR3 DNA reads TGTGCCAGCAGTTTATCCACAGGGATGAGAGGCTACACCTTC. It encodes CASSLSTGMRGYTF.

The rearrangement uses TRBV10-3 and TRBJ2-7; 7 bases agree with TRBD1. Germline lookup yields CDR1 ENHRY and CDR2 SYGVKD. After removal of 4 bases from V and 3 bases from J, the junction contained 3 bases not matched to a gene. The CDR3 extends over 13 amino acids. CDR3 amino acids: CAISGGTVYEQYF. The CDR3 DNA follows: TGTGCCATCAGTGGGGGGACAGTCTACGAGCAGTACTTC.

This rearrangement joins TRBV29-1 to TRBJ1-1; 8 bases fit TRBD1. The CDR3 is 14 residues long. V gave up 3 bases and J gave up 6 bases; unmatched junction bases: 9. Germline-derived CDR1 and CDR2 are SQVTM and ANQGSEA. The CDR3 protein is CSVEAQGGQAEAFF. CDR3 coding DNA: TGCAGCGTTGAGGCCCAGGGGGGACAGGCTGAAGCTTTCTTT.

The V gene is TRBV5-6, the J gene TRBJ1-2; D gene ambiguous. CDR1 SGHDT and CDR2 YYEEEE come from the germline V gene. V was shortened by 4 bases and J by 0 bases, with 10 bases between the two germline ends. CDR3 length equals 14 residues. For the CDR3, the DNA is TGTGCCAGCAGCGGAATATTAGCTAACTATGGCTACACCTTC. This gives the protein CASSGILANYGYTF.

The rearrangement links TRBV7-9 to TRBJ2-1; D gene uncertain. Per germline, CDR1 SEHNR and CDR2 FQNEAQ (reference sequence). V was shortened by 5 bases and J by 8 bases, with 13 bases between the two germline ends. This CDR3 is built from 13 residues. This CDR3 is CASSPARLDEQFF. In DNA form, the CDR3 reads TGTGCCAGCAGCCCCGCCCGCCTGGATGAGCAGTTCTTC. Using reference TRBV7-9 and TRBJ2-1 for the parts outside the CDR3, the full variable domain is DTGVSQNPRHKITKRGQNVTFRCDPISEHNRLYWYRQTLGQGPEFLTYFQNEAQLEKSRLLSDRFSAERPKGSFSTLEIQRTEQGDSAMYLCASSPARLDEQFFGPGTRLTVL.

This clonotype has just a few counts. The chain is built from TRBV10-3 and TRBJ1-2, with 10 bases that match TRBD1. Germline V gene lookup returns CDR1 ENHRY and CDR2 SYGVKD. The CDR3 covers 15 residues. J was trimmed by 6 bases and V by 10 bases; bases with no gene match: 14. DNA of the CDR3: TGTGCCACCAAAGCCCCGGGACAGGGGACCAATGGCTACACCTTC. Translated: CATKAPGQGTNGYTF.

The chain combines TRBV7-2 with TRBJ2-1, with TRBD1 as a possible D gene (6 bases). The CDR3 runs 13 residues. Germline V lookup: CDR1 SGHTA, CDR2 FQGNSA. Trimming pared 5 bases from V and 10 bases from J, leaving 15 bases between. In DNA form, the CDR3 reads TGTGCCAGCAGCAAGGGGGACCCCCACGAGCAGTTCTTC. Amino acid sequence: CASSKGDPHEQFF.

CDR3 sequence: CASSSGGGFSYEQYF. The CDR3 DNA reads TGTGCCAGCAGCTCAGGAGGGGGGTTCTCCTACGAGCAGTACTTC. The V call is TRBV7-2, the J call TRBJ2-7; the D call may be TRBD1 or TRBD2 (6 bases each). Germline CDR1 is SGHTA and CDR2 is FQGNSA. Trimming removed 4 bases at V and 0 bases at J, with 13 bases between. The CDR3 sequence is 15 residues long.